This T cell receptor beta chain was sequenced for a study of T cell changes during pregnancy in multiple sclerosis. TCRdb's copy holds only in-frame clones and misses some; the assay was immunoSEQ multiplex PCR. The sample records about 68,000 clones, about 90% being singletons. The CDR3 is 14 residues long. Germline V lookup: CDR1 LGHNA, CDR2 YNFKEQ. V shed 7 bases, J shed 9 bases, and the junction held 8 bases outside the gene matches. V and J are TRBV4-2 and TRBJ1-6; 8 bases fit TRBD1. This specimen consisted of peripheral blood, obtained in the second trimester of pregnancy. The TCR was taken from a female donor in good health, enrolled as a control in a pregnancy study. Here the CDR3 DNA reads TGTGCCAGCACGGACAGGGATCGCCGTTCACCCCTCCACTTT. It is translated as CASTDRDRRSPLHF.